The rows below give T cell receptor beta chains drawn from one sample of a study of blood T cell repertoires in COVID-19. Sequencing was performed with immunoSEQ multiplex PCR; in TCRdb, only in-frame clones are kept and a portion is missing. Of about 310,000 clones listed, approximately 90% were seen once; the top ten hold more than 8.5%. The sample consisted of PBMCs or T cells enriched from blood (not recorded which). Source of these receptors: a woman aged 18 to 35 who had recovered from COVID-19. Both conserved end residues are part of each CDR3. The D gene is left open where the match is weak. A clone size is listed for some rows: how often the clone was seen (once, few, many), or a class if it is expanded.

v_call	cdr3_length	j_call	clone_size	d_call	cdr3_aa	cdr3_nt
TRBV2	16	TRBJ1-6	.	.	CASSELRGSYNSPLHF	TGTGCCAGCAGTGAATTAAGGGGGTCCTATAATTCACCCCTCCACTTT
TRBV28	15	TRBJ2-5	.	TRBD2	CASSSLAGGQETQYF	TGTGCCAGCAGTTCCCTAGCGGGGGGGCAAGAGACCCAGTACTTC
TRBV19	14	TRBJ2-5	.	.	CASSFSRSQETQYF	TGTGCCAGTAGCTTCTCGAGGTCGCAAGAGACCCAGTACTTC
TRBV28	13	TRBJ2-2	.	.	CASTIFLTGELFF	TGTGCCAGCACTATTTTCCTCACCGGGGAGCTGTTTTTT
TRBV5-1	14	TRBJ1-1	.	TRBD1	CASSRQGGDTEAFF	TGCGCCAGCAGCCGACAGGGGGGTGACACTGAAGCTTTCTTT
TRBV6-2/TRBV6-3	16	TRBJ2-7	.	TRBD1	CASSRELRDRVIDEYF	TGTGCCAGCAGTCGAGAACTCCGGGACAGGGTGATCGACGAGTACTTC
TRBV15	15	TRBJ1-5	.	TRBD1	CATSTVTGGPQPQHF	TGTGCCACCAGCACCGTCACAGGGGGACCTCAGCCCCAGCATTTT
TRBV5-6	13	TRBJ1-2	few	TRBD1	CASSPGQGYGYTF	TGTGCCAGCAGTCCGGGACAGGGCTATGGCTACACCTTC
TRBV6-2/TRBV6-3	16	TRBJ1-2	.	.	CASSQPGDGRNYGYTF	TGTGCCAGCAGCCAACCAGGCGACGGCCGTAACTATGGCTACACCTTC
TRBV19	12	TRBJ1-1	.	.	CASSRESTEAFF	TGTGCCAGTAGTCGGGAGAGCACTGAAGCTTTCTTT
TRBV12-3/TRBV12-4	13	TRBJ2-5	.	.	CASSSGDGETQYF	TGTGCCAGCAGTTCCGGGGATGGGGAGACCCAGTACTTC
TRBV14	15	TRBJ1-3	.	TRBD1	CASSQGTGWSNTIYF	TGTGCCAGCAGCCAAGGGACAGGATGGTCGAACACCATATATTTT
TRBV3-1/TRBV3-2	11	TRBJ1-2	.	.	CASSQLAGYTF	TGTGCCAGCAGCCAATTGGCAGGCTACACCTTC
TRBV5-1	14	TRBJ2-7	.	TRBD1	CASSRDRGSYEQYF	TGCGCCAGCAGCCGGGACAGGGGGTCCTACGAGCAGTACTTC
TRBV20-1	18	TRBJ2-1	.	TRBD2	CSASGSGRARSSYNEQFF	TGCAGTGCTAGTGGTAGCGGGAGGGCCCGCAGCTCCTACAATGAGCAGTTCTTC
TRBV4-1	16	TRBJ1-6	.	TRBD1	CASSPDQTGTNSPLHF	TGCGCCAGCAGCCCCGACCAGACAGGGACTAATTCACCCCTCCACTTT
TRBV7-9	14	TRBJ1-2	.	.	CASSLSAGNYGYTF	TGTGCCAGCAGCTTATCGGCGGGAAACTATGGCTACACCTTC
TRBV29-1	14	TRBJ2-7	.	TRBD1	CSVASGQGLGEQYF	TGCAGCGTTGCTTCGGGACAGGGGTTGGGCGAGCAGTACTTC
TRBV9	15	TRBJ1-3	.	.	CASSVDTDSGNTIYF	TGTGCCAGCAGCGTAGATACAGACTCTGGAAACACCATATATTTT
TRBV28	14	TRBJ2-7	.	TRBD2	CASTVGGGSYEQYF	TGTGCCAGCACCGTCGGGGGGGGGTCTTACGAGCAGTACTTC
TRBV5-5	15	TRBJ2-7	once	.	CASSSTDRLHYEQYF	TGTGCCAGCAGCTCAACCGACAGGCTGCACTACGAGCAGTACTTC
TRBV6-5	14	TRBJ2-1	.	TRBD2	CASRQREVYNEQFF	TGTGCCAGCAGACAGCGGGAGGTGTACAATGAGCAGTTCTTC
TRBV27	16	TRBJ1-6	.	.	CASSRLDVGQNSPLHF	TGTGCCAGCAGCCGACTTGATGTGGGGCAAAATTCACCCCTCCACTTT
TRBV7-9	13	TRBJ2-7	.	TRBD1	CASSRTGAHEQYF	TGTGCCAGCAGTAGGACAGGGGCACACGAGCAGTACTTC
TRBV19	14	TRBJ2-2	.	TRBD1	CASKRQGAPGELFF	TGTGCCAGTAAGCGGCAGGGGGCGCCCGGGGAGCTGTTTTTT
TRBV7-2	18	TRBJ1-5	.	TRBD1	CASSLEPIRTGRNQPQHF	TGTGCCAGCAGCTTAGAACCTATTAGGACAGGGCGGAATCAGCCCCAGCATTTT
TRBV6-2/TRBV6-3	21	TRBJ2-7	few	TRBD1	CASSYPTSPKPWGQGAYEQYF	TGTGCCAGCAGTTACCCCACCAGCCCCAAGCCGTGGGGACAGGGGGCCTACGAGCAGTACTTC
TRBV5-1	13	TRBJ2-1	once	.	CASDGGRDNEQFF	TGCGCCAGCGACGGTGGCCGGGACAATGAGCAGTTCTTC
TRBV5-5	16	TRBJ2-7	.	TRBD2	CASSPDSGTTQDEQYF	TGTGCCAGCAGCCCGGATAGCGGGACCACTCAGGACGAGCAGTACTTC
TRBV15	16	TRBJ1-2	few	.	CATSRDRDILNYGYTF	TGTGCCACCAGCAGAGATCGGGATATTCTTAACTATGGCTACACCTTC
TRBV28	15	TRBJ2-5	once	TRBD1	CASRSTGTGSGTQYF	TGTGCCAGCAGGTCTACCGGGACAGGGTCAGGGACCCAGTACTTC
TRBV28	15	TRBJ2-7	.	.	CASSLSYRSSYEQYF	TGTGCCAGCAGTTTATCTTACAGGAGCTCCTACGAGCAGTACTTC
TRBV11-2	12	TRBJ2-7	few	.	CASSLDFSEQYF	TGTGCCAGCAGCTTAGATTTTAGCGAGCAGTACTTC
TRBV19	12	TRBJ1-5	.	TRBD1	CASQGAGQPQHF	TGTGCCAGTCAGGGGGCGGGTCAGCCCCAGCATTTT
TRBV9	16	TRBJ2-1	.	.	CASSPMPGLSYNEQFF	TGTGCCAGCAGCCCCATGCCCGGACTCTCCTACAATGAGCAGTTCTTC
TRBV28	17	TRBJ1-3	.	TRBD1	CASSSPNRDREGNTIYF	TGTGCCAGCAGTTCCCCAAACCGGGACAGGGAAGGAAACACCATATATTTT
TRBV18	14	TRBJ2-7	.	TRBD1	CASSPGQGPYEQYF	TGTGCCAGCTCACCGGGACAGGGACCCTACGAGCAGTACTTC
TRBV18	14	TRBJ2-7	.	TRBD1	CASSPDRAPYEQYF	TGTGCCAGCTCACCAGACAGGGCCCCCTACGAGCAGTACTTC
TRBV6-1	17	TRBJ2-3	.	TRBD2	CASSGRGGQVRPDTQYF	TGTGCCAGCAGTGGACGGGGGGGCCAGGTTCGGCCAGATACGCAGTATTTT
TRBV11-2	16	TRBJ1-4	.	.	CASSLGGGWFGEKLFF	TGTGCCAGCAGCTTAGGTGGGGGGTGGTTTGGCGAAAAACTGTTTTTT
TRBV5-1	13	TRBJ1-1	.	TRBD1	CASGRQGDTEAFF	TGCGCCAGCGGGCGACAGGGAGACACTGAAGCTTTCTTT
TRBV18	16	TRBJ1-5	few	TRBD1	CASSPLGDRGDQPQHF	TGTGCCAGCTCACCTCTGGGAGACAGGGGAGATCAGCCCCAGCATTTT
TRBV27	12	TRBJ1-1	.	.	CASSLTAHEAFF	TGTGCCAGCAGTTTAACAGCACATGAAGCTTTCTTT
TRBV9	15	TRBJ1-4	.	TRBD1	CASAAGTGGLEKLFF	TGTGCCAGCGCTGCTGGGACAGGGGGTCTGGAGAAACTGTTTTTT
TRBV24-1	16	TRBJ1-5	.	TRBD1	CATSDPLQGAAQPQHF	TGTGCCACCAGTGACCCTCTACAGGGGGCAGCTCAGCCCCAGCATTTT
TRBV6-5	13	TRBJ1-1	once	.	CASRGQLNTEAFF	TGTGCCAGCAGAGGACAGCTTAACACTGAAGCTTTCTTT
TRBV6-2/TRBV6-3	16	TRBJ1-2	.	TRBD1	CASSPLRGQGNYGYTF	TGTGCCAGCAGCCCTTTGAGGGGACAGGGTAACTATGGCTACACCTTC
TRBV5-8	18	TRBJ2-3	.	TRBD2	CASTLTWGLADLTDTQYF	TGTGCCAGCACCTTAACCTGGGGACTAGCGGACCTCACAGATACGCAGTATTTT